This T cell receptor (beta chain) was identified in a study of blood T cells in healthy people across ages. Study-wide findings and caveats: Observed TCR beta diversity showed a strong correlation with the percentage of naive T cells as measured by flow cytometry.

Drawn from each donor were about 9 milliliters of peripheral blood. As concerns this clonotype: As yet, its antigen is unknown.

Primers used in a second PCR of about 7 to 12 cycles were a sample-barcoded 5' primer and a J-beta primer mix. CDR3-containing paired-end reads numbered at least 2.5 million in each sample. TCRdb independently ran MiXCR on the 5' RACE reads; one entry per CDR3 protein. This table holds more than 800,000 distinct CDR3 sequences, less than 35% found once. Sequences were obtained from blood. The TCR was taken from a woman older than 75 in good health.

DNA for the CDR3: TGTGCCAGCAGCCAACTAGGGAACACTGAAGCTTTCTTT. It encodes CASSQLGNTEAFF. The gene calls are TRBV3-1 and TRBJ1-1; no definite D call. The germline V gene has CDR1 LGHDT and CDR2 YNNKEL (reference sequence). Trimming stripped 2 bases from V and 1 base from J, with 5 bases between. CDR3 length equals 13 residues.